This is a list of T cell receptor beta chains from one sample in a study of regulatory T cells in long-lasting Graves disease. TCRdb passed the multiplex PCR reads through MiXCR, listing each CDR3 protein once. The sample lists 390,000 or so distinct CDR3 sequences; about an eighth were seen once. The data also belong to a second study, concerning T cells in Graves' hyperthyroidism and ophthalmopathy.

Sequencing used peripheral blood mononuclear cells (PBMCs), obtained at new diagnosis, from a patient treated with antithyroid drugs. These receptors all come from a woman under 30 with Graves disease. CDR3s include the opening cysteine and the closing phenylalanine or tryptophan. D genes are given only for firm matches.

V gene	J gene	D gene	CDR3 protein
TRBV6-1	TRBJ1-2	TRBD1	CASSLDRADGYTF
TRBV29-1	TRBJ1-2	-	CSVELGAYGYTF
TRBV20-1	TRBJ2-5	TRBD2	CSARTSGQETQYF
TRBV12-3/TRBV12-4	TRBJ1-2	TRBD1	CASRFTGDSYGYTF
TRBV6-1	TRBJ2-2	-	CASKGGTHTGELFF
TRBV10-3	TRBJ2-3	-	CAISDVLGERTDTQYF
TRBV20-1	TRBJ2-3	TRBD1	CSAAGTGRTDTQYF
TRBV19	TRBJ1-5	TRBD1	CASSIIGTGDQPQHF
TRBV27	TRBJ1-1	TRBD1	CASTSLGGEGAAFF
TRBV7-6	TRBJ1-1	TRBD1	CSSSLGDRVNTEAFF